This T cell receptor beta chain stems from a study of cytomegalovirus exposure and HLA in healthy donors. Study-level findings and limits: Later, an analysis found that TCR clusters from the first cohort tended to co-occur in the roughly 110 validation repertoires. Rare TCR sequences dominated, though some public TCRs recurred in many donors. The study designated about 160 TCR beta chains cytomegalovirus-associated.

The assay was immunoSEQ multiplex PCR, and TCRdb's table has in-frame clones only and misses some. This table holds about 110,000 clones, over 75% found once. The CDR3 has 12 residues. CDR1 is SNHLY and CDR2 is FYNNEI in the germline V gene. V was shortened by 7 bases and J by 0 bases, with 4 bases between the two germline ends. On this clone: As yet, its antigen is unknown.

The chain couples TRBV2 to TRBJ1-3; no firm D call. This clonotype was obtained from a woman aged 25-40 years in good health and CMV-seropositive. The sample taken for sequencing was PBMCs. CDR3 coding DNA: TGTGCCAGCACCAGCTCTGGAAACACCATATATTTT. It codes for CASTSSGNTIYF.